The 22 T cell receptor beta chains below all came from one sample that was sequenced in a study of tumor and adjacent non-tumor tissue in lung cancer. TCRbeta libraries were built with three rounds of nested PCR, modified from ARM-PCR. One entry per CDR3 protein, called by TCRdb with MiXCR from the multiplex PCR reads. Among 75,000 to 95,000 distinct CDR3 sequences listed, roughly 72% were seen once. RNA was extracted from bulk tissue without any cell sorting. The sample comprised lung tumor tissue. These receptors came from a woman aged 40 to 50 with non-small cell lung cancer.

This clonotype was detected only a few times. This rearrangement joins TRBV20-1 to TRBJ2-3; maybe TRBD1 (6 bases). This CDR3 contains 16 residues. V lost 1 base and J 2 bases, leaving 16 bases between the germline ends. Germline CDR1 is DFQATT and CDR2 is SNEGSKA (reference sequence). CDR3 loop: CSARGRQELSTDTQYF. The CDR3 DNA is TGCAGTGCTAGAGGAAGACAGGAACTATCCACAGATACGCAGTATTTT.

About this clonotype itself: One base away lies a much larger clone, so this may be a sequencing read error. The genes are TRBV5-1 and TRBJ1-2; D call uncertain. Germline CDR1 and CDR2: SGHRS and YFSETQ. This CDR3 spans 16 amino acids. The chain's CDR3 is CASSSGSYNTNYDYTF. CDR3 coding DNA: TGCGCCAGCAGCTCGGGGAGTTACAATACTAACTATGACTACACCTTC.

This clonotype was recorded many times. The V call is TRBV20-1, the J call TRBJ2-7; 9 bases fit TRBD2. After removal of 3 bases from V and 6 bases from J, the junction contained 12 bases not matched to a gene. The CDR3 has 15 amino acids. Germline V gene data show CDR1 as DFQATT and CDR2 as SNEGSKA (reference sequence). The CDR3 here is CSARAPYGGRGEQYF. In DNA form, the CDR3 reads TGCAGTGCTAGGGCCCCCTACGGCGGGAGGGGCGAGCAGTACTTC.

This clonotype was seen a single time. One end of the junction varies from germline; a read error may be responsible. The rearrangement joins TRBV4-1 to TRBJ2-3; D remains ambiguous. CDR1 is MGHRA and CDR2 is YSYEKL in the germline V gene. This CDR3 contains 15 residues. CDR3 nucleotide sequence: TGCGCCAGTAGCCCCATCCGGTCAAGCACAAATACGCAGTATTTT. Amino acid sequence: CASSPIRSSTNTQYF.

This clonotype was seen only once. The germline gene is not matched at one end of the junction; a read error may be the cause. The J gene is TRBJ2-7, the V gene TRBV29-1; D gene unclear. Germline V gene data show CDR1 as SQVTM and CDR2 as ANQGSEA. The CDR3 loop spans 13 amino acids. Written as DNA, the CDR3 is TGCAGTGTTGTTGGGATGGCCGGGTACGAGCAGTACTTC. Amino acids: CSVVGMAGYEQYF.

Details on this clonotype: At one of its ends the junction is not consistent with the germline gene, which may arise from a read error. The gene calls are TRBV4-2 and TRBJ2-7, with TRBD2 identical over 12 bases. CDR3 size: 18 residues. Germline V CDR1 and CDR2: LGHNA, YNFKEQ. Written as DNA, the CDR3 is TGTGCCAGCAGCCAAAATTATGCTAGCGGGAGGGCTACCTACGAGCAATACTTC. Its translation: CASSQNYASGRATYEQYF.

As concerns this clonotype: One end of the junction is discordant with germline, which a read error may explain. V and J are TRBV11-2 and TRBJ1-1; no firm D call. Germline V gene data show CDR1 as SGHAT and CDR2 as FQNNGV. CDR3 length: 12 amino acids. The CDR3 DNA reads TGCGCCAGCAGCAATTCGGGATTTGAAACTTTCTTT. Protein sequence: CASSNSGFETFF.

A few counts support this clonotype. The chain links TRBV20-1 to TRBJ2-3; 7 nucleotides match TRBD2. CDR3 length: 15 residues. Germline-derived CDR1 and CDR2 are DFQATT and SNEGSKA (reference sequence). With V trimmed by 3 bases and J by 5 bases, 11 bases remained unmatched. DNA for the CDR3: TGCAGTGCTAGGGTACTAGCGAGTCCTCGAGATACGCAGTATTTT. It specifies CSARVLASPRDTQYF.

This clonotype was detected ten times or more. The rearrangement links TRBV6-5 to TRBJ2-7, with TRBD2 matching over 14 bases. Germline lookup yields CDR1 MNHEY and CDR2 SVGAGI. CDR3 length: 16 residues. Germline trimming cut 2 bases from V and 3 bases from J; bases unmatched to any gene: 3. This CDR3 is CASSYQGTSGGYEQYF. The CDR3 DNA is TGTGCCAGCAGTTACCAAGGGACTAGCGGGGGCTACGAGCAGTACTTC.

V and J are TRBV12-3 or TRBV12-4 and TRBJ1-4; 7 positions match TRBD1. The CDR3 is 20 amino acids. CDR3 coding DNA: TGTGTCAGTAGTTTCTGGCGCGATGGGACAGTTTTATCAACTAATGAAAAACTGTTTTTT. Its protein product is CVSSFWRDGTVLSTNEKLFF.

As concerns this clonotype: One end of the junction varies from germline; a read error may be responsible. The chain recombines TRBV11-2 with TRBJ2-6, with D unresolved. The length of the CDR3 is 14 residues. Germline V CDR1 and CDR2: SGHAT, FQNNGV. In DNA, the CDR3 is TGTGACAGCAGCCCCACTGCTGGGGTCAACGTCCTGACTTTC. It translates to CDSSPTAGVNVLTF.

This clonotype appeared many times. V is TRBV4-2 and J is TRBJ2-1; D remains ambiguous. Germline V gives CDR1 LGHNA, CDR2 YNFKEQ. V lost 4 bases and J lost 8, with 12 bases in between. The CDR3 has 13 residues. For the CDR3, the DNA is TGTGCCAGCAGCCTGGCCCTACGCGATGAGCAGTTCTTC. Residues: CASSLALRDEQFF.

The table lists this clonotype with many counts. V gene TRBV5-6 combines with J gene TRBJ2-1; D unclear. The CDR3 is 13 residues long. Per germline, CDR1 SGHDT and CDR2 YYEEEE. V was shortened by 1 base and J by 4 bases, with 6 bases between the two germline ends. As DNA, the CDR3 is TGTGCCAGCAGCTTGAGAGGTTACAATGAGCAGTTCTTC. Amino acids: CASSLRGYNEQFF.

Comment on this clonotype: At one end the junction does not follow the germline gene, possibly because of a read error. This chain uses TRBV10-2 with TRBJ2-1, with D possibly being TRBD1 (5 bases). This CDR3 contains 14 residues. Germline V lookup: CDR1 WSHSY, CDR2 SAAADI. CDR3 sequence: CAISYQGQYNEQFF. CDR3 nucleotides: TGCGCCATCAGTTATCAGGGCCAGTACAATGAGCAGTTCTTC.

This chain links TRBV11-2 with TRBJ1-4, with D unclear. This CDR3 is 16 amino acids long. Germline loops: CDR1 SGHAT, CDR2 FQNNGV. The CDR3 sequence is CANSLHGQVQCEKLFF. Written as DNA, the CDR3 is TGTGCGAACAGCCTTCACGGCCAGGTGCAGTGCGAAAAACTGTTTTTT. The full variable domain, with the rest looked up from reference TRBV11-2 and TRBJ1-4, is EAGVAQSPRYKIIEKRQSVAFWCNPISGHATLYWYQQILGQGPKLLIQFQNNGVVDDSQLPKDRFSAERLKGVDSTLKIQPAKLEDSAVYLCANSLHGQVQCEKLFFGSGTQLSVL.

The chain couples TRBV5-6 to TRBJ2-3, with D unclear. Germline loops: CDR1 SGHDT, CDR2 YYEEEE. The CDR3 length is 14 residues. The ends were cut back, 0 bases at V and 7 bases at J, with 12 bases in the middle. The CDR3 is CASSLDGVDNTQYF. DNA for the CDR3: TGTGCCAGCAGCTTGGATGGTGTGGATAATACGCAGTATTTT.

The chain is built from TRBV7-9 and TRBJ2-7; D is perhaps TRBD2 (7 bases). Germline assignment: CDR1 SEHNR and CDR2 FQNEAQ (reference sequence). The CDR3 consists of 13 residues. V lost 7 bases and J lost 2, with 12 bases in between. CDR3 in DNA: TGTGCCAGCATGGGGGGGCTTACCTACGAGCAGTACTTC. As protein: CASMGGLTYEQYF.

Of note for this clonotype: A single base separates this from a much larger clone, so it may be a read error. This rearrangement joins TRBV5-1 to TRBJ2-5; D is possibly TRBD2 (5 bases). This CDR3 has 13 amino acids. Germline V gives CDR1 SGHRS, CDR2 YFSETQ. The CDR3 DNA sequence: TGCGCCAGCGGAGCGGCAGTACAAGGGACCCAGTACTTC. The encoded protein is CASGAAVQGTQYF.

About this clonotype itself: Since no conserved phenylalanine or tryptophan closes the CDR3, a read error is the likely cause. The chain combines TRBV11-2 with TRBJ1-2; possibly TRBD1 for D (5 bases). This CDR3 contains 15 residues. Per the germline V gene, CDR1 is SGHAT and CDR2 is FQNNGV. The CDR3 DNA sequence: TGTGCAAGCAGCCGAGACGGACATGTTAACTATGGCTACACCGTC. Residues: CASSRDGHVNYGYTV.

In the case of this clonotype: This is likely a read error, given that the CDR3 carries no conserved phenylalanine or tryptophan at its end. The chain joins TRBV20-1 to TRBJ2-7, with 8 bases identical to TRBD2. Germline CDR1 DFQATT, CDR2 SNEGSKA (reference sequence). This CDR3 has 14 residues. CDR3 amino acids: CNAHPIAGRYGQYL. The CDR3 region has the DNA TGCAATGCCCACCCTATAGCGGGACGATACGGGCAGTACCTC.

About this clonotype itself: One junction end disagrees with the germline gene, perhaps due to a read error. The chain uses TRBV4-1 and TRBJ2-5; D is undetermined. CDR3 length equals 15 residues. Germline assignment: CDR1 MGHRA and CDR2 YSYEKL. CDR3 coding DNA: TGCGCCAGCAGCCAAGGGATAGGAACACAAGAGACTCAGTACTTC. Its translation is CASSQGIGTQETQYF.

In the case of this clonotype: The junction differs from germline at one of its ends, possibly a read error. V is TRBV4-1 and J is TRBJ2-7, with D perhaps matching TRBD1 (5 bases). Germline V gene sequence: CDR1 MGHRA, CDR2 YSYEKL. CDR3 length: 15 residues. CDR3 coding DNA: TGCGCCAGCAGCCAAGGTCCAGGGTGCGGCTACGAGCAGTACTTT. Translated, it gives CASSQGPGCGYEQYF.